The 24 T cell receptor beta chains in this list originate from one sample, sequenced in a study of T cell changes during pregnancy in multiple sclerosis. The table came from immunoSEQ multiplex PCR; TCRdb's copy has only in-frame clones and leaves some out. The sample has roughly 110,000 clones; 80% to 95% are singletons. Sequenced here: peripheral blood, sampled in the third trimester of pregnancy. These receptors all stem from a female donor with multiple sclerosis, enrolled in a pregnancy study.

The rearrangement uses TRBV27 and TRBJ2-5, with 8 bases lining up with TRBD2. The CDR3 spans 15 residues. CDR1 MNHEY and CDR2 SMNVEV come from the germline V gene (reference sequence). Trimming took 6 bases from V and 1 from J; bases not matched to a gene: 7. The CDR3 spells CASSVWRGVQETQYF. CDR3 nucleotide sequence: TGTGCCAGCAGCGTGTGGCGGGGGGTCCAAGAGACCCAGTACTTC.

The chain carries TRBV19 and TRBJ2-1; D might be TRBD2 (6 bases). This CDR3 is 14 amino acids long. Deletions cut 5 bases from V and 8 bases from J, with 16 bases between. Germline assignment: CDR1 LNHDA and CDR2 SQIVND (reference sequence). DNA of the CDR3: TGTGCCAGTAGTTCGGGGTTCGGGACTGATGAGCAGTTCTTC. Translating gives CASSSGFGTDEQFF.

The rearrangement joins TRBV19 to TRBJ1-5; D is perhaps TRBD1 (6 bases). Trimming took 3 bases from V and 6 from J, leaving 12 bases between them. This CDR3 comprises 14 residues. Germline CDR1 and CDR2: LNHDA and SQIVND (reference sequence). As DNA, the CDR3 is TGTGCCAGTAGTATCAGGACAGACGGTCAGCCCCAGCATTTT. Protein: CASSIRTDGQPQHF.

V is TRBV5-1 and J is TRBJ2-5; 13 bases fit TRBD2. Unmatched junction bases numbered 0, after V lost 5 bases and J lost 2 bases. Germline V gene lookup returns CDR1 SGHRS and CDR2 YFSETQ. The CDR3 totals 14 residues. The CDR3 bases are TGCGCCAGCAGGGGACTAGCGGGGCAAGAGACCCAGTACTTC. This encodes CASRGLAGQETQYF.

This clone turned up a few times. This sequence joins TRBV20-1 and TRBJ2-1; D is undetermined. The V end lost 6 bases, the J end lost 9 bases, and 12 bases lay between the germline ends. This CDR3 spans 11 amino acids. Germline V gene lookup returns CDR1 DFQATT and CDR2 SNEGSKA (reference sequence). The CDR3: CSALSKLEQFF. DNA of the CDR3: TGCAGTGCCCTTTCCAAGCTTGAGCAGTTCTTC.

The CDR3 here is CASSNTRSEQYF. CDR3 coding DNA: TGCGCCAGCAGCAATACTAGATCCGAGCAGTACTTC. The chain joins TRBV5-1 to TRBJ2-7; maybe TRBD2 (5 bases). The V gene lost 4 bases and the J gene lost 6 bases, with 11 bases spanning the gap. The CDR3 totals 12 residues. CDR1 is SGHRS, CDR2 YFSETQ, per germline. The entire variable domain, with the rest obtained from reference TRBV5-1 and TRBJ2-7, is as follows: KAGVTQTPRYLIKTRGQQVTLSCSPISGHRSVSWYQQTPGQGLQFLFEYFSETQRNKGNFPGRFSGRQFSNSRSEMNVSTLELGDSALYLCASSNTRSEQYFGPGTRLTVT.

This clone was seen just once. The CDR3 nucleotides read TGTGCCAGCTCACCCCTACCGACAGCGCTCCAAGAGACCCAGTACTTC. Encoded protein: CASSPLPTALQETQYF. The chain combines TRBV18 with TRBJ2-5; possibly TRBD1 for D (5 bases). V lost 3 bases, J lost 1 base, and 15 bases lay in between. CDR1 KGHSH and CDR2 LQKENI come from the germline V gene. CDR3 length: 16 amino acids.

The CDR3 here is CATSKDRGNYGYTF. CDR3 sequence (DNA): TGTGCCACCAGCAAAGACAGGGGGAACTATGGCTACACCTTC. This sequence joins TRBV15 and TRBJ1-2; 9 bases are shared with TRBD1. With V trimmed by 4 bases and J by 2 bases, 2 bases remained unmatched. The length of the CDR3 is 14 residues. Looked up from germline, CDR1 is LNHNV and CDR2 is YYDKDF (reference sequence).

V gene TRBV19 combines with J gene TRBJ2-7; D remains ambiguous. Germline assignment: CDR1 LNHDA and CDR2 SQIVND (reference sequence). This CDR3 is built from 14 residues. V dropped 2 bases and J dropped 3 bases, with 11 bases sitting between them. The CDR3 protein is CASSITADIYEQYF. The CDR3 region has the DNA TGTGCCAGTAGTATAACCGCAGATATCTACGAGCAGTACTTC.

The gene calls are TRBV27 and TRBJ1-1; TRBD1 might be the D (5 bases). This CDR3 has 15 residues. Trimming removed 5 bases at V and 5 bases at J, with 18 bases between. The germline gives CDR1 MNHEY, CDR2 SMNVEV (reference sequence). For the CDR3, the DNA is TGTGCCAGCAGTCTTGACAGAGTAGGTAAGACTGAAGCTTTCTTT. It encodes CASSLDRVGKTEAFF.

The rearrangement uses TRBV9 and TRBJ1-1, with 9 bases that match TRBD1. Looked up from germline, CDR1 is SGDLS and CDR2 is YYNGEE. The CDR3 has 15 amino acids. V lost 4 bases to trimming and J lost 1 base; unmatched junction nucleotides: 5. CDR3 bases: TGTGCCAGCAGCATCCACAGGGGGCAGAACACTGAAGCTTTCTTT. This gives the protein CASSIHRGQNTEAFF.

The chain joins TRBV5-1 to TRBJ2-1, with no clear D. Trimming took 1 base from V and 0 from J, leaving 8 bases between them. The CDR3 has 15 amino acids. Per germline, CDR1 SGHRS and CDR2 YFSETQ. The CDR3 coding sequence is TGCGCCAGCAGCTTGAATCCTAGCTCCTACAATGAGCAGTTCTTC. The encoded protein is CASSLNPSSYNEQFF.

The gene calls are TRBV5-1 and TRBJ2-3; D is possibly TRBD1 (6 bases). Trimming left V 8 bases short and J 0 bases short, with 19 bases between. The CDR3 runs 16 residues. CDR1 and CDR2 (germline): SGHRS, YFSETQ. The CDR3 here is CASIPGRGHSTDTQYF. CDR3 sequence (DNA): TGCGCCAGTATACCCGGCAGGGGCCACAGCACAGATACGCAGTATTTT.

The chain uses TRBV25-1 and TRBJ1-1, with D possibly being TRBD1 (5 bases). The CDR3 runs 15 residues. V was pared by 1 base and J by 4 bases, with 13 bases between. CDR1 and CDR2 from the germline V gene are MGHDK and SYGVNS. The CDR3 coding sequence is TGTGCCAGCAGTGAATCGCAGGGCTGGGGCACTGAAGCTTTCTTT. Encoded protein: CASSESQGWGTEAFF.

In nucleotides, the CDR3 is TGTGCCAGCAGTGGACATCCCCAAGGAATTATTCAGTACTTC. This encodes CASSGHPQGIIQYF. This chain links TRBV25-1 with TRBJ2-4; no clear D gene. Germline V CDR1 and CDR2: MGHDK, SYGVNS. The germline V and J ends were trimmed by 4 bases and 10 bases, with 17 bases remaining between them. This CDR3 is 14 amino acids long.

For the CDR3, the DNA is TGCGCCAGCAGCTTGGAGACCGGGACAGGGGTTGGAAATGAAAAACTGTTTTTT. Translated: CASSLETGTGVGNEKLFF. The chain recombines TRBV5-1 with TRBJ1-4; 10 nucleotides match TRBD1. CDR3 size: 18 residues. Germline V gives CDR1 SGHRS, CDR2 YFSETQ. V shed 0 bases and J 5 bases; nucleotides not matched to a gene: 10.

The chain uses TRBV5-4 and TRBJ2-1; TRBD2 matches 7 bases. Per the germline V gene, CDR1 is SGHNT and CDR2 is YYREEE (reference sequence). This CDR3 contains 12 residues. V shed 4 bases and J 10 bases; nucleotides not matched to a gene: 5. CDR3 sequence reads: CASSAGVGEQFF. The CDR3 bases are TGTGCCAGCAGCGCGGGAGTTGGGGAGCAGTTCTTC.

CDR3 in DNA: TGTGCCAGCAGCTCGGGGCCCAGCGGGAGTAGGCCTGAGACCCAGTACTTC. Its protein product is CASSSGPSGSRPETQYF. V is TRBV11-1 and J is TRBJ2-5, with 8 bases that match TRBD2. Germline CDR1 SGHAT, CDR2 FQDESV (reference sequence). The CDR3 runs 17 residues. With V trimmed by 4 bases and J by 5 bases, 15 bases remained unmatched.

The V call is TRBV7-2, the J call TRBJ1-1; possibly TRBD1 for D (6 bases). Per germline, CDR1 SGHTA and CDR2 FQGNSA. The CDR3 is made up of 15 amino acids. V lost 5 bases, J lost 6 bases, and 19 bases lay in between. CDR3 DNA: TGTGCCAGCAGCCGTTCCCTACAGGGCTACCCTGAAGCTTTCTTT. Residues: CASSRSLQGYPEAFF.

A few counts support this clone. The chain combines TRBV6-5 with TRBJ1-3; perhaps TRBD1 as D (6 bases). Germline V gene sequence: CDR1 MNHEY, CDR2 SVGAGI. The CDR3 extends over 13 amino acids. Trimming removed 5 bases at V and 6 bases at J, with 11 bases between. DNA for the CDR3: TGTGCCAGCAGTACGGACAGATTAAACACCATATATTTT. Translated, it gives CASSTDRLNTIYF.

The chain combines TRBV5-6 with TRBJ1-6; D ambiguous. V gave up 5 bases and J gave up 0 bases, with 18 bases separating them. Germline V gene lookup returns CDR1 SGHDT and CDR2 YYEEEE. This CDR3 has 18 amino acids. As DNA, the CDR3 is TGTGCCAGCAGTCCCCCAAAAACTGCGAGCTCCTATAATTCACCCCTCCACTTT. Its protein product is CASSPPKTASSYNSPLHF.

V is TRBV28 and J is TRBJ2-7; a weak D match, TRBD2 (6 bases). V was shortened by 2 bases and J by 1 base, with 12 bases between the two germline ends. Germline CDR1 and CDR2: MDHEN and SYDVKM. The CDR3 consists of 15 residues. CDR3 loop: CASSLGRGISYEQYF. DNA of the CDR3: TGTGCCAGCAGTTTAGGGCGGGGAATTTCCTACGAGCAGTACTTC.

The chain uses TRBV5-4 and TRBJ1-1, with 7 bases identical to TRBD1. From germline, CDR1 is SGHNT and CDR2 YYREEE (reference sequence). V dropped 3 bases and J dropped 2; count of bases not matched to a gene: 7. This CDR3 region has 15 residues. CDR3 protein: CASSSRGPVNTEAFF. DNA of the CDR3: TGTGCCAGCAGCTCTAGGGGGCCCGTAAACACTGAAGCTTTCTTT.

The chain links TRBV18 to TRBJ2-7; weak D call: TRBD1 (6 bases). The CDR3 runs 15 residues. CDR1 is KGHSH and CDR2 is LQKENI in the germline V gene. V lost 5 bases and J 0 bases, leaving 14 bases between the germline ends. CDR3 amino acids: CASSTRTVSSYEQYF. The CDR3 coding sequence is TGTGCCAGCTCAACCCGGACAGTTAGCTCCTACGAGCAGTACTTC. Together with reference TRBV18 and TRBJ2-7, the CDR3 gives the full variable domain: NAGVMQNPRHLVRRRGQEARLRCSPMKGHSHVYWYRQLPEEGLKFMVYLQKENIIDESGMPKERFSAEFPKEGPSILRIQQVVRGDSAAYFCASSTRTVSSYEQYFGPGTRLTVT.